The source of this TCR beta chain is a study of CD8 T cells in Susac syndrome. cDNA came from about 0.5 to 1 ug RNA primed by random hexamers. In TCRdb, the immunoSEQ multiplex PCR reads were re-called with MiXCR into one record per CDR3 protein. The sample lists hundreds of thousands of distinct CDR3 sequences; about 89% were seen once. V lost 3 bases, J lost 2 bases, and 8 bases lay in between. The CDR3 extends over 13 amino acids. Germline V gene lookup returns CDR1 GTSNPN and CDR2 SVGIG (reference sequence). It was negative isolation that provided the CD8+ and CD4+ T cells, whereas TEMRA cells were enriched by FACS.

The chain joins TRBV30 to TRBJ1-5; unclear D gene. The sequence was collected from a human donor with multiple sclerosis. Sample: CD8+ T cells from PBMCs. The CDR3 DNA reads as TGTGCCTGGAGGGGTAGGGGCAATCAGCCCCAGCATTTT. As protein: CAWRGRGNQPQHF.